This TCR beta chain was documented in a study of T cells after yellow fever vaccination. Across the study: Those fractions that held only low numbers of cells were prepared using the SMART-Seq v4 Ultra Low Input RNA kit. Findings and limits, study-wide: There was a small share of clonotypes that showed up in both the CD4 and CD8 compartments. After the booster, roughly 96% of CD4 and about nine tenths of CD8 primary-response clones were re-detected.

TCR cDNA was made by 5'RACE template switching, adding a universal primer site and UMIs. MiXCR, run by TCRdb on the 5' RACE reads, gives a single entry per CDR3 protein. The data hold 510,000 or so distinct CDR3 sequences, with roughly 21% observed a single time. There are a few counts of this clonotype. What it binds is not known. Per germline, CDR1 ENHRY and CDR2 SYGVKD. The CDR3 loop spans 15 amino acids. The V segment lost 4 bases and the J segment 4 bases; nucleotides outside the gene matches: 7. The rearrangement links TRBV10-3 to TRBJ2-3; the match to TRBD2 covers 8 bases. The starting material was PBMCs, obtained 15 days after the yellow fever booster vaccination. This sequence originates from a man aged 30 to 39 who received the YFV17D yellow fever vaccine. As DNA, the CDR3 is TGTGCCATCAGTGCAAAGCGGGAGTTCGCAGATACGCAGTATTTT. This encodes CAISAKREFADTQYF.